This T cell receptor (beta chain) was identified during a study of CD8 T cells in Susac syndrome. Comments on this clonotype: Its cognate antigen is unknown.

Germline V lookup: CDR1 LNHNV, CDR2 YYDKDF (reference sequence). This CDR3 spans 15 amino acids. The trim removed 4 bases at V and 3 bases at J, leaving 5 bases unmatched. TCR beta sequencing was performed on blood CD8+ and CD4+ T cells. In contrast to the negatively isolated CD8+ and CD4+ T cells, TEMRA cells were FACS-enriched. Reverse transcription of roughly 0.45 to 1 ug RNA was carried out with random hexamers. The method of amplification for TCR beta CDR3 was immunoSEQ multiplex PCR, covering 54 Vbeta and 13 Jbeta. TCRdb re-called the immunoSEQ multiplex PCR reads with MiXCR, one entry per CDR3 protein. The table shows about 180,000 distinct CDR3 sequences, with roughly 95% occurring only once. Findings and caveats of the study: The study recognized that its TCR sequencing and HLA analysis covered a relatively small number of individuals.

This TCR derives from a human donor with multiple sclerosis. Sequenced material: CD8+ T cells from PBMCs. The V call is TRBV15, the J call TRBJ2-2, with TRBD1 matching 7 bases. The CDR3 DNA sequence: TGTGCCACCAGCAACTGGCAGGGGGACACCGGGGAGCTGTTTTTT. The encoded protein is CATSNWQGDTGELFF.